Presented here are 28 T cell receptor beta chains from one specimen sequenced in a study of T cell repertoires in cytomegalovirus infection. TCRdb reanalysed the reads using MiXCR and keeps one entry per CDR3 protein. The sample has 150,000 to 200,000 distinct CDR3 sequences, 7.5% to 10% seen once; the top ten hold about 4.6%. Sequenced: PBMCs. These receptors all come from a human donor in good health (CMV status not recorded). Some clones in this sample may be carry-over from other donors' samples.

The chain links TRBV5-5 to TRBJ2-5; 7 bases are a match to TRBD1. The ends lost 2 bases at V and 5 bases at J; junction bases unmatched: 6. Germline values: CDR1 SGHKS, CDR2 YYEKEE (reference sequence). The CDR3 spans 14 residues. CDR3 amino acids: CASSFGTGEETQYF. The CDR3 DNA reads as TGTGCCAGCAGCTTTGGAACAGGGGAGGAGACCCAGTACTTC.

This clonotype was seen repeatedly, ten times or more. The rearrangement uses TRBV5-1 and TRBJ2-5; 7 nucleotides line up with TRBD2. CDR1 and CDR2 from the germline V gene are SGHRS and YFSETQ. V was pared by 7 bases and J by 4 bases, with 10 bases of the junction left unmatched. This CDR3 region has 14 residues. CDR3 nucleotide sequence: TGCGCCAGCGGAAAAGCGGGAACTGGAGAGACCCAGTACTTC. Translation: CASGKAGTGETQYF.

The sample holds many counts of this clonotype. The chain uses TRBV7-2 and TRBJ2-5, with D possibly TRBD1 on 6 matching bases. The CDR3 covers 15 residues. Per germline, CDR1 SGHTA and CDR2 FQGNSA. The V end lost 0 bases, the J end lost 1 base, and 9 bases lay between the germline ends. In DNA, the CDR3 is TGTGCCAGCAGCTTAGCCAGGGGAATCCAAGAGACCCAGTACTTC. Translating gives CASSLARGIQETQYF.

This clonotype was seen ten or more times. This chain joins TRBV12-3 or TRBV12-4 and TRBJ1-5; TRBD1 is a possible D gene (6 bases). The CDR3 is 14 residues long. V lost 0 bases to trimming and J lost 4 bases, with 7 bases between them. The DNA of the CDR3 is TGTGCCAGCAGTTTAGCGGGACAAAATCAGCCCCAGCATTTT. Its translation: CASSLAGQNQPQHF.

This clonotype has a count of ten or more. The rearrangement joins TRBV14 to TRBJ2-5; 9 bases agree with TRBD1. After removal of 2 bases from V and 4 bases from J, the junction contained 2 bases not matched to a gene. CDR1 SGHDN and CDR2 FVKESK come from the germline V gene. The CDR3 runs 14 residues. The CDR3 nucleotides are TGTGCCAGCAGCCAACCGGGACAGGGAGAGACCCAGTACTTC. Translated: CASSQPGQGETQYF.

This clonotype showed up many times. V is TRBV12-3 or TRBV12-4 and J is TRBJ2-7; TRBD2 matches 9 bases. This CDR3 has 15 amino acids. Germline trimming cut 4 bases from V and 7 bases from J; bases unmatched to any gene: 11. DNA of the CDR3: TGTGCCAGCAGTTACCAGCCGGGACTAGCCTGGGAGCAGTACTTC. It translates to CASSYQPGLAWEQYF.

Points on this clonotype: A much bigger clone sits one base away, suggesting this may be a read error. This chain connects TRBV7-8 to TRBJ2-1; 7 nucleotides agree with TRBD2. The V gene end was trimmed by 2 bases and the J gene end by 1 base; junction bases not matched to a gene: 11. Germline CDR1 reads SGHVS; CDR2 reads FQNEAQ. CDR3 length: 18 residues. The CDR3, as DNA: TGTGCCAGCAGCTTAATACCGGGGGGACCCATTTCCTACAATGAGCAGTTCTTC. Protein sequence: CASSLIPGGPISYNEQFF.

This clonotype was seen repeatedly, ten times or more. V gene TRBV7-2 combines with J gene TRBJ2-1, with 8 nucleotides matching TRBD2. There are 12 residues in the CDR3. J gave up 15 bases and V 4 bases, and 8 bases lay outside the gene matches. The germline CDR1 and CDR2 sequences are SGHTA and FQGNSA. CDR3 coding DNA: TGTGCCAGCAGCTCCGTACCGGGAGGGGGGTTCTTC. Amino acids: CASSSVPGGGFF.

This clonotype occurred many times. The chain links TRBV12-3 or TRBV12-4 to TRBJ2-2; a weak D match, TRBD2 (5 bases). The CDR3 is 11 residues long. Trimming stripped 6 bases from V and 8 bases from J, with 7 bases between. In DNA form, the CDR3 reads TGTGCCAGCAGACCGGGGGGGGAGCTGTTTTTT. This codes for CASRPGGELFF.

The V call is TRBV28, the J call TRBJ2-3, with 9 bases identical to TRBD1. The V and J ends lost 6 bases and 5 bases, in that order; junction bases with no gene match: 9. This CDR3 comprises 15 residues. Per the germline V gene, CDR1 is MDHEN and CDR2 is SYDVKM. The DNA of the CDR3 is TGTGCCAGCAGAGAGGGACAGGGAATATTAGATACGCAGTATTTT. Translating it yields CASREGQGILDTQYF.

This clonotype was seen repeatedly, ten times or more. The chain couples TRBV28 to TRBJ1-5, with 9 bases identical to TRBD1. The germline CDR1 and CDR2 sequences are MDHEN and SYDVKM. V lost 5 bases and J lost 2; bases outside the gene matches: 13. The CDR3 spans 18 residues. CDR3 DNA sequence: TGTGCCAGCAGTCCCCCGAGACAGGGGGTTGGAGGCAATCAGCCCCAGCATTTT. Amino acids: CASSPPRQGVGGNQPQHF.

This clonotype has ten or more counts. The V and J genes are TRBV6-1 and TRBJ1-4; 7 nucleotides align to TRBD1. The germline CDR1 and CDR2 sequences are MNHNS and SASEGT. The CDR3 consists of 15 residues. Trimming at V came to 6 bases and at J to 7 bases, leaving 11 bases not matched to a gene. Written as DNA, the CDR3 is TGTGCCAGCAGAGAATTAGGGGGCGCGGGTGAAAAACTGTTTTTT. This gives the protein CASRELGGAGEKLFF.

This clonotype was seen only a few times. The chain links TRBV28 to TRBJ1-4; 9 bases align to TRBD1. Unmatched junction bases numbered 16, after V lost 7 bases and J lost 1 base. CDR1 MDHEN and CDR2 SYDVKM come from the germline V gene. This CDR3 comprises 19 residues. The CDR3 here is CASIPGTGRVAGTNEKLFF. In DNA, the CDR3 is TGTGCCAGCATCCCAGGGACAGGGAGGGTTGCTGGAACTAATGAAAAACTGTTTTTT.

This clonotype was detected ten times or more. The V call is TRBV7-2, the J call TRBJ2-7; D gene ambiguous. CDR1 and CDR2 (germline): SGHTA, FQGNSA. V lost 1 base, J lost 6 bases, and 10 bases lay in between. The CDR3 is made up of 13 amino acids. The CDR3 DNA reads TGTGCCAGCAGCTTAGGAGGCAGAACCGAGCAGTACTTC. This gives the protein CASSLGGRTEQYF.

This clonotype came up a few times. The chain employs TRBV11-2 and TRBJ2-1; no clear D. The CDR3 spans 14 residues. In germline, CDR1 is SGHAT, CDR2 FQNNGV. V lost 4 bases to trimming and J lost 10 bases, with 17 bases between them. The CDR3 here is CASSSDGWEGEQFF. Here the CDR3 DNA reads TGTGCCAGCAGCTCCGACGGGTGGGAAGGCGAGCAGTTCTTC.

The rearrangement joins TRBV4-1 to TRBJ1-5; a possible D gene is TRBD1 (5 bases). The length of the CDR3 is 14 residues. Trimming removed 2 bases from V and 0 bases from J, with 5 bases in between. Looked up from germline, CDR1 is MGHRA and CDR2 is YSYEKL. The CDR3 spells CASSQQGSNQPQHF. The CDR3 DNA reads as TGCGCCAGCAGCCAACAGGGTAGCAATCAGCCCCAGCATTTT.

The J gene is TRBJ1-2, the V gene TRBV7-2; D might be TRBD1 (5 bases). Trimming cost V 4 bases and J 8 bases, with 17 bases left between them. The CDR3 has 14 amino acids. Germline V CDR1 and CDR2: SGHTA, FQGNSA. CDR3 loop: CASSSQVPGLGYTF. The CDR3 DNA follows: TGTGCCAGCAGCTCCCAGGTGCCAGGGCTCGGCTACACCTTC.

This clonotype was recorded a few times. The chain combines TRBV20-1 with TRBJ1-3, with D uncertain. Between the trimmed V and J ends, which lost 1 base and 0 bases, there was a span of 4 bases. The CDR3 length is 13 residues. Germline V CDR1 and CDR2: DFQATT, SNEGSKA (reference sequence). The chain's CDR3 is CSARAISGNTIYF. The CDR3 DNA reads as TGCAGTGCTAGAGCTATCTCTGGAAACACCATATATTTT.

Many counts were recorded for this clonotype. This chain connects TRBV28 to TRBJ2-7; a weak D match, TRBD2 (6 bases). CDR3 length: 14 residues. Between the trimmed V and J ends, which lost 5 bases and 6 bases, there was a span of 17 bases. The germline V gene has CDR1 MDHEN and CDR2 SYDVKM. The CDR3 protein is CASSTGDPLGEQYF. CDR3 nucleotide sequence: TGTGCCAGCAGTACGGGGGACCCCCTGGGCGAGCAGTACTTC.

The CDR3 region is CASSIGPVGIYNEQFF. The CDR3 DNA follows: TGTGCCAGTAGTATTGGCCCAGTGGGGATCTACAATGAGCAGTTCTTC. V gene TRBV19 combines with J gene TRBJ2-1, with no clear D. V was clipped by 3 bases and J by 3 bases, with 15 bases between them. Germline V gene lookup returns CDR1 LNHDA and CDR2 SQIVND (reference sequence). The CDR3 is made up of 16 amino acids. Combining the CDR3 with reference TRBV19 and TRBJ2-1 gives the whole variable domain DGGITQSPKYLFRKEGQNVTLSCEQNLNHDAMYWYRQDPGQGLRLIYYSQIVNDFQKGDIAEGYSVSREKKESFPLTVTSAQKNPTAFYLCASSIGPVGIYNEQFFGPGTRLTVL.

This clonotype was seen many times. This chain connects TRBV7-9 to TRBJ2-3; no firm D call. Germline CDR1 is SEHNR and CDR2 is FQNEAQ (reference sequence). V was cut by 3 bases and J by 2 bases, with 6 bases left in between. This CDR3 is 13 amino acids long. The CDR3 loop is CASSFQVTDTQYF. The CDR3 DNA reads as TGTGCCAGCAGCTTCCAGGTCACAGATACGCAGTATTTT.

The CDR3 protein is CSVGTGGLETQYF. The CDR3 DNA follows: TGCAGCGTGGGTACAGGGGGCCTAGAGACCCAGTACTTC. The chain carries TRBV29-1 and TRBJ2-5; 9 bases fit TRBD1. Per the germline V gene, CDR1 is SQVTM and CDR2 is ANQGSEA. J gave up 4 bases and V 6 bases, and 6 bases lay outside the gene matches. This CDR3 spans 13 amino acids.

This clonotype was seen a few times. V and J are TRBV5-1 and TRBJ1-2, with D hard to call. The CDR3 extends over 14 amino acids. Trimming took off 0 bases at V and 7 bases at J, with 13 bases between the two ends. Germline V CDR1 and CDR2: SGHRS, YFSETQ. Written as DNA, the CDR3 is TGCGCCAGCAGCTTGGCCGGGGAGACCGGTGGCTACACCTTC. Protein product: CASSLAGETGGYTF.

In this sample, this clonotype turned up many times. The junction departs from germline at one end; a sequencing error may be responsible. The chain is built from TRBV28 and TRBJ2-1; no clear D gene. This CDR3 region has 12 residues. Germline CDR1 reads MDHEN; CDR2 reads SYDVKM. CDR3 DNA sequence: TGTGCCAGCAGTTTCTCCTTCAATGAGCAGTTCTTC. Its protein is CASSFSFNEQFF.

This clonotype was seen at least ten times. V gene TRBV7-2 combines with J gene TRBJ1-1; D gene ambiguous. V dropped 0 bases and J dropped 10 bases, with 12 bases sitting between them. This CDR3 has 13 residues. Germline assignment: CDR1 SGHTA and CDR2 FQGNSA. The CDR3 loop is CASSLAGPFGAFF. The CDR3 DNA sequence: TGTGCCAGCAGCTTAGCAGGACCGTTCGGAGCTTTCTTT.

A word on this clonotype: One base away lies a much larger clone, so this may be a sequencing read error. The CDR3 DNA sequence: TGCAGCGTTGAACTTCAGGCCTACGAGCAGTACTTC. This translates into CSVELQAYEQYF. V gene TRBV29-1 combines with J gene TRBJ2-7, with D unresolved. This CDR3 region has 12 residues. Germline V gene sequence: CDR1 SQVTM, CDR2 ANQGSEA. The V end lost 2 bases, the J end lost 2 bases, and 7 bases lay between the germline ends.

This clonotype was found a few times. The chain has TRBV5-5 and TRBJ2-5; the D gene is possibly TRBD2 (7 bases). Germline loops: CDR1 SGHKS, CDR2 YYEKEE (reference sequence). The CDR3 covers 16 residues. Trimming pared 3 bases from V and 5 bases from J, leaving 20 bases between. CDR3 protein: CASSSLAGGGGETQYF. As DNA, the CDR3 is TGTGCCAGCAGCTCACTAGCAGGCGGGGGCGGGGAGACCCAGTACTTC. Full variable domain (rest looked up from reference TRBV5-5 and TRBJ2-5): DAGVTQSPTHLIKTRGQQVTLRCSPISGHKSVSWYQQVLGQGPQFIFQYYEKEERGRGNFPDRFSARQFPNYSSELNVNALLLGDSALYLCASSSLAGGGGETQYFGPGTRLLVL.

The chain couples TRBV19 to TRBJ2-1; 7 positions agree with TRBD1. The trim removed 0 bases at V and 3 bases at J, leaving 2 bases unmatched. Per germline, CDR1 LNHDA and CDR2 SQIVND (reference sequence). CDR3 length: 15 amino acids. The CDR3 DNA reads as TGTGCCAGTAGTATAGACAGGGGGAACTACAATGAGCAGTTCTTC. Residues: CASSIDRGNYNEQFF.